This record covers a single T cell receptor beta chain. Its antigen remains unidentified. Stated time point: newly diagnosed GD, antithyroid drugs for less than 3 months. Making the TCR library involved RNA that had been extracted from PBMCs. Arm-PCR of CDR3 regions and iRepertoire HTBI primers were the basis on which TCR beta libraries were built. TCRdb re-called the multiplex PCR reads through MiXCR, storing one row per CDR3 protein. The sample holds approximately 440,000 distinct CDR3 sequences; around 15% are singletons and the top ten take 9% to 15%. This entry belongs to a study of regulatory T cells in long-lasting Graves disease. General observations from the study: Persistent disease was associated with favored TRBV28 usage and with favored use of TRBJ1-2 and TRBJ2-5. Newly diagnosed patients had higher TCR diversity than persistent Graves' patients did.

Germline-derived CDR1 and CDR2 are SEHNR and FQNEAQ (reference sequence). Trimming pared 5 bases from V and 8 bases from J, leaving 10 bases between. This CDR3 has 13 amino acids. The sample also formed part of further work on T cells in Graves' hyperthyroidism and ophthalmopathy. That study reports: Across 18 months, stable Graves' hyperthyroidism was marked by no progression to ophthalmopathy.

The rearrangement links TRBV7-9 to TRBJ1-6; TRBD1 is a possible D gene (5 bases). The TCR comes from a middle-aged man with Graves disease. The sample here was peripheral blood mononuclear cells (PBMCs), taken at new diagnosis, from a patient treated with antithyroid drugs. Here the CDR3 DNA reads TGTGCCAGCAGCCCTCCGGGGGATTCACCCCTCCACTTT. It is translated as CASSPPGDSPLHF. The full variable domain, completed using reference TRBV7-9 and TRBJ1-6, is DTGVSQNPRHKITKRGQNVTFRCDPISEHNRLYWYRQTLGQGPEFLTYFQNEAQLEKSRLLSDRFSAERPKGSFSTLEIQRTEQGDSAMYLCASSPPGDSPLHFGNGTRLTVT.